The 20 T cell receptor beta chains reported below all come from one sample, sequenced in a study of blood T cell repertoires in COVID-19. Sequencing was performed with immunoSEQ multiplex PCR; in TCRdb, only in-frame clones are kept and a portion is missing. The table shows approximately 67,000 clones, with about 80% occurring only once. Sequencing was carried out using peripheral blood. Source of these receptors: a man aged 55 to 69 with acute or convalescent COVID-19.

This clone was seen just once. The V and J genes are TRBV4-3 and TRBJ2-1, with 8 bases identical to TRBD1. The junction had 13 bases not matched to a gene; V was cut back by 4 bases and J by 5 bases. The CDR3 has 17 residues. Looked up from germline, CDR1 is LGHNA and CDR2 is YSLEER. CDR3 DNA sequence: TGCGCCAGCAGCCTCCTAAGGTGGGACAGGACGGACAATGAGCAGTTCTTC. It translates to CASSLLRWDRTDNEQFF.

The chain carries TRBV6-5 and TRBJ1-3; D gene uncertain. The CDR3 covers 14 residues. In germline, CDR1 is MNHEY, CDR2 SVGAGI. V lost 7 bases and J lost 0, with 10 bases in between. The CDR3 region is CASKSPYSGNTIYF. Written as DNA, the CDR3 is TGTGCCAGCAAAAGTCCCTACTCTGGAAACACCATATATTTT.

This clone was recorded only once. The CDR3 is CASSLNGVEEKLFF. The CDR3 DNA follows: TGCGCCAGCAGCTTGAACGGTGTAGAAGAAAAACTGTTTTTT. The V gene is TRBV5-1, the J gene TRBJ1-4; D remains ambiguous. The CDR3 is 14 amino acids. The germline gives CDR1 SGHRS, CDR2 YFSETQ. Trimming removed 1 base from V and 8 bases from J, with 12 bases in between.

A few counts support this clone. This chain joins TRBV6-5 and TRBJ2-7; the match to TRBD1 covers 8 bases. Trimming took 6 bases from V and 9 from J; bases not matched to a gene: 7. Germline CDR1 reads MNHEY; CDR2 reads SVGAGI. The CDR3 has 12 residues. The CDR3 reads CASRELGTGQYV. In DNA, the CDR3 is TGTGCCAGCAGGGAGCTTGGGACAGGGCAGTACGTC.

The V gene is TRBV5-1, the J gene TRBJ2-1, with D possibly TRBD1 on 5 matching bases. V was pared by 3 bases and J by 12 bases, with 22 bases between. Germline assignment: CDR1 SGHRS and CDR2 YFSETQ. The CDR3 contains 15 residues. The CDR3 nucleotides are TGCGCCAGCAGCTCGGACCAGGGTGGGTCGGCCGGGCAGTTCTTC. Translating gives CASSSDQGGSAGQFF.

This chain joins TRBV5-5 and TRBJ1-2; TRBD1 matches 10 bases. Germline V lookup: CDR1 SGHKS, CDR2 YYEKEE (reference sequence). Trimming cost V 4 bases and J 3 bases; bases outside gene matches: 6. The CDR3 is 15 residues long. DNA for the CDR3: TGTGCCAGCAGCGACCGGGACAGGGGACACTATGGCTACACCTTC. Translated, it gives CASSDRDRGHYGYTF.

The genes are TRBV18 and TRBJ2-7; maybe TRBD1 (8 bases). Germline CDR1 is KGHSH and CDR2 is LQKENI. The CDR3 runs to 16 residues. Trimming stripped 3 bases from V and 5 bases from J, with 20 bases between. The CDR3 is CASSPGGRTGINEQYF. The CDR3 DNA reads as TGTGCCAGCTCACCCGGGGGGCGGACAGGGATCAACGAGCAGTACTTC.

The rearrangement joins TRBV29-1 to TRBJ1-2; D is undetermined. Germline V gene lookup returns CDR1 SQVTM and CDR2 ANQGSEA. V was shortened by 3 bases and J by 7 bases, with 6 bases between the two germline ends. The CDR3 has 10 residues. This CDR3 is CSVEDFGYTF. The CDR3 bases are TGCAGCGTTGAGGACTTTGGCTACACCTTC. The whole variable domain, remainder taken from reference TRBV29-1 and TRBJ1-2, is SAVISQKPSRDICQRGTSLTIQCQVDSQVTMMFWYRQQPGQSLTLIATANQGSEATYESGFVIDKFPISRPNLTFSTLTVSNMSPEDSSIYLCSVEDFGYTFGSGTRLTVV.

This chain links TRBV5-1 with TRBJ1-1; D gene unclear. V was cut by 4 bases and J by 10 bases, with 17 bases left in between. There are 13 residues in the CDR3. Germline values: CDR1 SGHRS, CDR2 YFSETQ. This CDR3 is CASSTGSSSGAFF. CDR3 DNA sequence: TGCGCCAGCAGCACCGGGTCTTCATCGGGAGCTTTCTTT.

The rearrangement links TRBV6-5 to TRBJ1-6; D is unclear. Trimming took 6 bases from V and 6 from J, leaving 12 bases between them. The CDR3 is 14 residues long. CDR1 and CDR2 from the germline V gene are MNHEY and SVGAGI. Written as DNA, the CDR3 is TGTGCCAGCAGCGAGCGGACGCTTAATTCACCCCTCCACTTT. Protein: CASSERTLNSPLHF.

This clone came up a few times. CDR3 nucleotide sequence: TGTGCCAGCAGTGTCCGGGACAGCATGAACACTGAAGCTTTCTTT. As protein: CASSVRDSMNTEAFF. This chain uses TRBV2 with TRBJ1-1, with TRBD1 identical over 7 bases. This CDR3 has 15 amino acids. Trimming took 4 bases from V and 0 from J; bases not matched to a gene: 5. The germline V gene has CDR1 SNHLY and CDR2 FYNNEI.

The gene calls are TRBV14 and TRBJ1-2; D possibly corresponds to TRBD1 (5 bases). The CDR3 spans 15 residues. Trimming took 4 bases from V and 4 from J, leaving 16 bases between them. CDR1 SGHDN and CDR2 FVKESK come from the germline V gene. The CDR3 loop reads CASSLGGRESYGYTF. The CDR3 coding sequence is TGTGCCAGCAGCCTCGGGGGAAGAGAGAGCTATGGCTACACCTTC.

This clone appeared once. J is TRBJ2-1 and V is TRBV30; 10 nucleotides line up with TRBD2. The CDR3 spans 17 residues. In germline, CDR1 is GTSNPN, CDR2 SVGIG (reference sequence). V trimming: 3 bases; J trimming: 1 base; junction bases outside the gene matches: 9. The CDR3 region has the DNA TGTGCCTGGAGCAAGTGGCTAGCGGGGGTTTCCTACAATGAGCAGTTCTTC. It yields the protein CAWSKWLAGVSYNEQFF.

This chain connects TRBV27 to TRBJ1-6, with a tentative D call TRBD1 (6 bases). Deletions cut 3 bases from V and 10 bases from J, with 16 bases between. The CDR3 sequence is 15 residues long. Germline V gives CDR1 MNHEY, CDR2 SMNVEV (reference sequence). The CDR3 DNA follows: TGTGCCAGCAGTTTTCAACAGGGCCGGCAATCACCCCTCCACTTT. Translated: CASSFQQGRQSPLHF.

Written as DNA, the CDR3 is TGTGCCAGCTCACCTGGGGGGAGGATCAATGAAAAACTGTTTTTT. Residues: CASSPGGRINEKLFF. The chain joins TRBV18 to TRBJ1-4, with D maybe TRBD1 (5 bases). The V and J ends lost 3 bases and 5 bases respectively, with 13 bases between them. Germline V gives CDR1 KGHSH, CDR2 LQKENI. The CDR3 extends over 15 amino acids.

This chain connects TRBV4-2 to TRBJ2-4; 8 bases align to TRBD1. CDR1 and CDR2 (germline): LGHNA, YNFKEQ. This CDR3 region has 16 residues. Unmatched junction bases numbered 9, after V lost 0 bases and J lost 8 bases. The CDR3 DNA is TGTGCCAGCAGCCAAGAAGCCGGACAGGGTGGAGACATTCAGTACTTC. It translates to CASSQEAGQGGDIQYF.

V is TRBV6-5 and J is TRBJ2-2, with D possibly being TRBD2 (5 bases). V lost 6 bases and J lost 4, with 12 bases in between. The CDR3 sequence is 14 residues long. Germline assignment: CDR1 MNHEY and CDR2 SVGAGI. The CDR3 loop is CASRQRAGTGELFF. CDR3 in DNA: TGTGCCAGCAGGCAGAGGGCGGGCACCGGGGAGCTGTTTTTT.

The chain is built from TRBV3-1 (or the pseudogene TRBV3-2) and TRBJ2-1; TRBD1 might be the D (6 bases). Germline CDR1 LGHDT, CDR2 YNNKEL (reference sequence). This CDR3 is 14 amino acids long. Trimming pared 2 bases from V and 7 bases from J, leaving 12 bases between. This CDR3 is CASSQYLRGNEQFF. The DNA of the CDR3 is TGTGCCAGCAGCCAATACCTCAGGGGTAATGAGCAGTTCTTC.

J is TRBJ1-2 and V is TRBV4-3; 7 positions match TRBD1. V gave up 4 bases and J gave up 5 bases; unmatched junction bases: 4. The germline V gene encodes CDR1 LGHNA and CDR2 YSLEER. The CDR3 contains 13 residues. This CDR3 is CASSRGQLYGYTF. The DNA for the CDR3 is TGCGCCAGCAGCCGGGGACAGTTATATGGCTACACCTTC.

This chain uses TRBV3-1 (or the pseudogene TRBV3-2) with TRBJ1-6; tentatively, D is TRBD1 (5 bases). The CDR3 loop spans 15 amino acids. The germline V gene has CDR1 LGHDT and CDR2 YNNKEL (reference sequence). V was pared by 2 bases and J by 9 bases, with 14 bases between. The CDR3 bases are TGTGCCAGCAGCCAATTGTGGGACGGGAGTTCACCCCTCCACTTT. The encoded protein is CASSQLWDGSSPLHF.